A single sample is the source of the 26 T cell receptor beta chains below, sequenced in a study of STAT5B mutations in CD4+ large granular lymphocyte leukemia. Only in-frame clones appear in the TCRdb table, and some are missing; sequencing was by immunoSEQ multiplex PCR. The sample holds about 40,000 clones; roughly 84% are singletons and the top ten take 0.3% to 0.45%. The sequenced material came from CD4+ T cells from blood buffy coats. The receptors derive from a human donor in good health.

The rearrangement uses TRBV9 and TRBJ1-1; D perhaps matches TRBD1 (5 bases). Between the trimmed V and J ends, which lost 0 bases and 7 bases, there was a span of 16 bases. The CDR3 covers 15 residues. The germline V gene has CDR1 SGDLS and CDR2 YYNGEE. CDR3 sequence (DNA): TGTGCCAGCAGCGTAGCTCCCGGCCAGGGAGGTGAAGCTTTCTTT. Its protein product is CASSVAPGQGGEAFF.

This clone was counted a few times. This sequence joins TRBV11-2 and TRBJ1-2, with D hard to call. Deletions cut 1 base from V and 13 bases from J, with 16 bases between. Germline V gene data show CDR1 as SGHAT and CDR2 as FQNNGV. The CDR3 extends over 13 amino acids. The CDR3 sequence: CASSLGETWTVTF. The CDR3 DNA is TGTGCCAGCAGCTTAGGAGAGACATGGACGGTCACCTTC.

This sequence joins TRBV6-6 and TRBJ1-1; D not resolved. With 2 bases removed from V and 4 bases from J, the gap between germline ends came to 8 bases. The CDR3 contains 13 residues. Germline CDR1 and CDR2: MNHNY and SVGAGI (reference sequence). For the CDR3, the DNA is TGTGCCAGCAGTTACAAGGGTAGCACTGAAGCTTTCTTT. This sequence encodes CASSYKGSTEAFF.

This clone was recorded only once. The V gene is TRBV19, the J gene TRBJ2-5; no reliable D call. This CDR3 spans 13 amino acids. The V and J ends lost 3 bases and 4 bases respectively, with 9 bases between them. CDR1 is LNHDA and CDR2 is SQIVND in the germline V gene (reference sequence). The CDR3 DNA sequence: TGTGCCAGTAGTATGGCGCGAGCAGAGACCCAGTACTTC. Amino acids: CASSMARAETQYF.

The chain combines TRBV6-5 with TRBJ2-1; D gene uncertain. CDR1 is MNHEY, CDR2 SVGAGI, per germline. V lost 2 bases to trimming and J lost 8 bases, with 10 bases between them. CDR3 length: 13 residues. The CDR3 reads CASSYDPNHEQFF. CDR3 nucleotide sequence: TGTGCCAGCAGTTACGACCCGAATCATGAGCAGTTCTTC.

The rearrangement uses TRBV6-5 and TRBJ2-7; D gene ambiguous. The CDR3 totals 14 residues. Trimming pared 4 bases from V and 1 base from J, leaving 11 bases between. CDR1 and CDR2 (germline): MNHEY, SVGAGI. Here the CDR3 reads CASSFPGRSYEQYF. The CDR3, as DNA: TGTGCCAGCAGTTTCCCGGGCAGATCCTACGAGCAGTACTTC.

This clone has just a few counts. The CDR3 is CASSKDSNYGYTF. The DNA of the CDR3 is TGTGCCAGCAGTAAGGACAGCAACTATGGCTACACCTTC. This rearrangement joins TRBV6-5 to TRBJ1-2; tentatively, D is TRBD1 (6 bases). The length of the CDR3 is 13 residues. V was shortened by 5 bases and J by 2 bases, with 9 bases between the two germline ends. Germline V CDR1 and CDR2: MNHEY, SVGAGI.

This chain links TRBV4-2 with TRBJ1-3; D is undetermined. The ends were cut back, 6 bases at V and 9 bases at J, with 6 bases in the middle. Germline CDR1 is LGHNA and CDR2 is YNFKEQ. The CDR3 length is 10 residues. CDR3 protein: CASSSTTIYF. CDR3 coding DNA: TGTGCCAGCAGTTCCACCACCATATATTTT.

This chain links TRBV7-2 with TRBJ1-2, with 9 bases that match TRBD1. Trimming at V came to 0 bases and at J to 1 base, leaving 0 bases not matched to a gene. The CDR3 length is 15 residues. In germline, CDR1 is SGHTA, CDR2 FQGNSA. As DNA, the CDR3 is TGTGCCAGCAGCTTAGCGGGACAGGGTAACTATGGCTACACCTTC. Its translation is CASSLAGQGNYGYTF.

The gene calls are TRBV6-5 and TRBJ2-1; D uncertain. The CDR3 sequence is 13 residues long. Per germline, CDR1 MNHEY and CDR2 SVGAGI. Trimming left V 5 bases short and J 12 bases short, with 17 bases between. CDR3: CASSLEYSNMQFF. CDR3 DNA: TGTGCCAGCAGTCTGGAATACAGTAATATGCAGTTCTTC.

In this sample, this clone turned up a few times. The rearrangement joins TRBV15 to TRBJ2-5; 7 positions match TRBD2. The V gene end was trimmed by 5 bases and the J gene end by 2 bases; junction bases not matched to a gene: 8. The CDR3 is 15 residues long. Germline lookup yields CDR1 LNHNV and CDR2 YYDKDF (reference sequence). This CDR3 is CATSLPGGRQETQYF. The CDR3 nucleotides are TGTGCCACCAGCCTTCCGGGGGGAAGACAAGAGACCCAGTACTTC.

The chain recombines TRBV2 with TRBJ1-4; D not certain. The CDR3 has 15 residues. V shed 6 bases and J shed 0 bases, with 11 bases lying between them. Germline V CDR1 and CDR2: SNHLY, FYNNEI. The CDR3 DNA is TGTGCCAGCAGCGCCCATGAGGCAACTAATGAAAAACTGTTTTTT. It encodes CASSAHEATNEKLFF.

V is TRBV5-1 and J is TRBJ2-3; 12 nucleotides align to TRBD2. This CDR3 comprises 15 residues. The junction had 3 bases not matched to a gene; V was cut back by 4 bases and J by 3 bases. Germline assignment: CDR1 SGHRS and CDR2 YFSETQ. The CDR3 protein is CASSVTSGGTDTQYF. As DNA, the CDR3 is TGCGCCAGCAGCGTGACTAGCGGGGGTACAGATACGCAGTATTTT.

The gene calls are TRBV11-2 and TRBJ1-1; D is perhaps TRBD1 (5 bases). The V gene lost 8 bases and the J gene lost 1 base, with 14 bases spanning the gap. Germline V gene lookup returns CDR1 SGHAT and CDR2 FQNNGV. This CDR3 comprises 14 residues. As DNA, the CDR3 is TGTGCCAGCGGTAGCCAGGGACGGAACACTGAAGCTTTCTTT. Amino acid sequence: CASGSQGRNTEAFF.

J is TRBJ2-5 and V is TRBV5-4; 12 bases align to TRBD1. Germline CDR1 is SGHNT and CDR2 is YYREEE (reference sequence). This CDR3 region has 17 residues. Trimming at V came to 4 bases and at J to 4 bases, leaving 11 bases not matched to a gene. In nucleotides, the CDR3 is TGTGCCAGCAGCCCCACGTCAGGGACAGGGGGCCGAGAGACCCAGTACTTC. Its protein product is CASSPTSGTGGRETQYF.

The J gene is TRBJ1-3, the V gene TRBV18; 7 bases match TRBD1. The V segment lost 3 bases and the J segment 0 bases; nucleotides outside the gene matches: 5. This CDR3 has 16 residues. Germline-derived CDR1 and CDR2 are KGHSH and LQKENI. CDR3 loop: CASSPRQGVSGNTIYF. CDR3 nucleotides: TGTGCCAGCTCACCGAGACAGGGAGTCTCTGGAAACACCATATATTTT.

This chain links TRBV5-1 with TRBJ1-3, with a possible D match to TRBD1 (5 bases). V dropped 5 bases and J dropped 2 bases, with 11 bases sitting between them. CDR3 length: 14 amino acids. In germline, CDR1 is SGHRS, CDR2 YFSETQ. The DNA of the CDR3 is TGCGCCAGCAGTCTGGACAAGGCTGGAAACACCATATATTTT. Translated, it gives CASSLDKAGNTIYF.

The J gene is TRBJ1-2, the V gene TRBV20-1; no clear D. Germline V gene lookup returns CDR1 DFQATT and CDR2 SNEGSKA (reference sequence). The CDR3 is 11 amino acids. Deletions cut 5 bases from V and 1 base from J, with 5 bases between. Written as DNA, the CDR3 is TGCAGTGCTCAGGTTAACTATGGCTACACCTTC. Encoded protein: CSAQVNYGYTF.

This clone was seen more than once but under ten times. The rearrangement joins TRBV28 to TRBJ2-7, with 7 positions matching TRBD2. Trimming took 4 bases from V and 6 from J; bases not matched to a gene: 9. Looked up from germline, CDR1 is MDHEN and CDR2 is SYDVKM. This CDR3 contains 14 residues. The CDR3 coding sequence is TGTGCCAGCAGTTCACCAGGACTAGGGAGCGAGCAGTACTTC. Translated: CASSSPGLGSEQYF.

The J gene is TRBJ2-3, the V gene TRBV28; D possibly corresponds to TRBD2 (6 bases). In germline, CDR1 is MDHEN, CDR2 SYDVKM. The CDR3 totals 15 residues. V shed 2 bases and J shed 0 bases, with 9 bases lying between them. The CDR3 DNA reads TGTGCCAGCAGTTTAGGGACTCCGAGCACAGATACGCAGTATTTT. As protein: CASSLGTPSTDTQYF.

For the CDR3, the DNA is TGTGCCAGCAGCAAAGGGGGACGCACTGAAGCTTTCTTT. Protein product: CASSKGGRTEAFF. V and J are TRBV2 and TRBJ1-1; the D gene is possibly TRBD1 (6 bases). CDR1 is SNHLY and CDR2 is FYNNEI in the germline V gene. V was trimmed by 6 bases and J by 4 bases, leaving 12 bases between them. The CDR3 loop spans 13 amino acids.

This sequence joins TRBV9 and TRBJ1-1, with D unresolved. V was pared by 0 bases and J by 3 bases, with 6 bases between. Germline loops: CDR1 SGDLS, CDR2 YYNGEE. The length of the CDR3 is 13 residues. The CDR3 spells CASSVAYDTEAFF. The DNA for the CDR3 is TGTGCCAGCAGCGTAGCTTATGACACTGAAGCTTTCTTT.

The CDR3 here is CASTLVQGTEAFF. CDR3 sequence (DNA): TGTGCCAGCACCCTCGTTCAGGGGACTGAAGCTTTCTTT. V is TRBV7-9 and J is TRBJ1-1, with D possibly TRBD1 on 6 matching bases. This CDR3 spans 13 amino acids. The germline V and J ends were trimmed by 7 bases and 5 bases, with 14 bases remaining between them. The V gene's germline CDR1 is SEHNR and CDR2 FQNEAQ (reference sequence).

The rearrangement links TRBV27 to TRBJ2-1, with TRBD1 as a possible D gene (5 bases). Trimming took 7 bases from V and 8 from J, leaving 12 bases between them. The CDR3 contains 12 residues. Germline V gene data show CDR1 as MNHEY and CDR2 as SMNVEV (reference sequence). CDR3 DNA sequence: TGTGCCAGCACAGATTGGGGCCATGAGCAGTTCTTC. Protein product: CASTDWGHEQFF.

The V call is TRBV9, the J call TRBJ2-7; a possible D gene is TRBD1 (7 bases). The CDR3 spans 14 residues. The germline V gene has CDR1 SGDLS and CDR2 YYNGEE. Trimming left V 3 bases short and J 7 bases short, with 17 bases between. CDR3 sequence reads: CASSETGKGGEQYF. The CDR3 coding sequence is TGTGCCAGCAGCGAGACAGGGAAGGGGGGTGAGCAGTACTTC.

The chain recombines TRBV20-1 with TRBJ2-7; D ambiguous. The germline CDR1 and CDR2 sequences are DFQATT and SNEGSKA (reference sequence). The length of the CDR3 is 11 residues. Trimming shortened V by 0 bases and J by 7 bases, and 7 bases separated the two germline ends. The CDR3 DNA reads TGCAGTGCTAGAGATGGTTCGGAGCAGTACTTC. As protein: CSARDGSEQYF.